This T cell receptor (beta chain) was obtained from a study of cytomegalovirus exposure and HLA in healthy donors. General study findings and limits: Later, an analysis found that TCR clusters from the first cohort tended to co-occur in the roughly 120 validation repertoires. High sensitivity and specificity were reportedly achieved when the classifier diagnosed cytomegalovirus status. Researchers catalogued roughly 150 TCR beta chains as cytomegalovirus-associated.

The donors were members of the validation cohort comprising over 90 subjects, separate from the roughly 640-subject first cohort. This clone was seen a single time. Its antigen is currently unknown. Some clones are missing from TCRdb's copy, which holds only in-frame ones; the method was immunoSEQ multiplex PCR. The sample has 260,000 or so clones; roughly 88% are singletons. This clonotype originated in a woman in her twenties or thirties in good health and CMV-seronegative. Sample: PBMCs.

As DNA, the CDR3 is TGTGCCAGCAGCTTTTATCTGGACAATGAGCAGTTCTTC. Translated, it gives CASSFYLDNEQFF. This chain connects TRBV7-2 to TRBJ2-1; D is ambiguous. The germline CDR1 and CDR2 sequences are SGHTA and FQGNSA. The CDR3 is made up of 13 amino acids. V was trimmed by 3 bases and J by 5 bases, leaving 8 bases between them.